This is a list of T cell receptor beta chains from one sample in a study of T cell responses to AZD1222 COVID-19 vaccine. The method was immunoSEQ multiplex PCR; TCRdb's version includes in-frame clones alone and lacks a portion of them. The table includes some 180,000 clones, over 85% detected once. The sample consisted of peripheral blood, taken 28 days after the second dose of the MenACWY control vaccine. These receptors all come from an adult who received the MenACWY meningococcal vaccine as a control. Both conserved end residues are part of each CDR3. The order of the fields is clone size, V gene, D gene, J gene, CDR3 protein, CDR3 DNA. The D gene is left open where the match is weak. Part of the rows lack a size; the others show once, few, many or a class for expanded clones.

-	TRBV12-3/TRBV12-4	TRBD1	TRBJ1-5	CASTGQGNQPQHF	TGTGCCAGCACGGGACAGGGCAATCAGCCCCAGCATTTT
-	TRBV19	-	TRBJ2-1	CASSITTGTYNEQFF	TGTGCCAGTAGTATAACGACAGGCACCTACAATGAGCAGTTCTTC
-	TRBV9	-	TRBJ1-2	CASSVGGNDGYTF	TGTGCCAGCAGCGTAGGGGGAAACGATGGCTACACCTTC
-	TRBV7-2	TRBD1	TRBJ1-1	CASSPQTGTGNTEAFF	TGTGCCAGCAGCCCGCAAACCGGGACAGGGAACACTGAAGCTTTCTTT
-	TRBV27	TRBD1	TRBJ2-2	CASSFTGGELFF	TGTGCCAGCAGTTTTACAGGGGGCGAGCTGTTTTTT
once	TRBV7-2	TRBD1	TRBJ2-5	CASGDRGRETQYF	TGTGCCAGCGGGGACAGGGGGCGAGAGACCCAGTACTTC
-	TRBV6-2/TRBV6-3	-	TRBJ2-7	CASSYGTHYEQYF	TGTGCCAGCAGTTACGGGACACACTACGAGCAGTACTTC
-	TRBV10-1	-	TRBJ1-6	CASSEYRTEGAGSPLHF	TGCGCCAGCAGTGAGTATAGGACAGAAGGAGCTGGGTCACCCCTCCACTTT
-	TRBV7-2	TRBD2	TRBJ2-5	CASRTSGGAETQYF	TGTGCCAGCAGGACTAGCGGGGGGGCGGAGACCCAGTACTTC
-	TRBV2	-	TRBJ2-6	CASSGGRSSGANVLTF	TGTGCCAGCAGTGGGGGACGGAGCTCTGGGGCCAACGTCCTGACTTTC
-	TRBV2	-	TRBJ1-5	CASRTEAANQPQHF	TGTGCCAGCAGGACGGAGGCAGCTAATCAGCCCCAGCATTTT
-	TRBV6-5	-	TRBJ2-7	CASSSDSSYEQYF	TGTGCCAGCAGTTCGGACAGCTCCTACGAGCAGTACTTC
-	TRBV6-2/TRBV6-3	TRBD1	TRBJ1-6	CASSGDREDFNSPLHF	TGTGCCAGCAGCGGGGACAGGGAGGACTTTAATTCACCCCTCCACTTT
-	TRBV28	-	TRBJ1-5	CASSPLGVGNQPQHF	TGTGCCAGCAGCCCTCTCGGGGTGGGAAATCAGCCCCAGCATTTT
-	TRBV5-1	TRBD1	TRBJ1-6	CASSLRDRGRSPLHF	TGCGCCAGCAGCCTACGGGACAGGGGTAGATCACCCCTCCACTTT
once	TRBV7-9	-	TRBJ1-2	CASSLLHYQERGYTF	TGTGCCAGCAGCTTACTTCATTACCAGGAACGTGGCTACACCTTC
-	TRBV9	TRBD2	TRBJ2-1	CASSVEGGGINEQFF	TGTGCCAGCAGCGTAGAAGGCGGGGGGATCAATGAGCAGTTCTTC
-	TRBV5-1	-	TRBJ2-3	CASSPNRREQYF	TGCGCCAGCAGCCCAAATCGAAGGGAGCAGTATTTT
-	TRBV19	-	TRBJ1-2	CASTPGSLLSGYTF	TGTGCCAGTACCCCAGGGAGCCTGCTCTCTGGCTACACCTTC
-	TRBV6-5	-	TRBJ1-1	CASTADGVMNTEAFF	TGTGCCAGCACAGCAGACGGGGTTATGAACACTGAAGCTTTCTTT
-	TRBV5-4	-	TRBJ2-2	CASSPSGVRTTGELFF	TGTGCCAGCAGCCCATCGGGGGTACGAACCACCGGGGAGCTGTTTTTT
-	TRBV27	TRBD1	TRBJ2-3	CASSLGAWTGGRDTQYF	TGTGCCAGCAGTTTGGGCGCTTGGACAGGGGGCCGAGATACGCAGTATTTT
-	TRBV6-2/TRBV6-3	TRBD1	TRBJ1-4	CASSYFTGAPATNEKLFF	TGTGCCAGCAGTTACTTCACAGGGGCGCCTGCAACTAATGAAAAACTGTTTTTT
-	TRBV19	TRBD1	TRBJ1-1	CASTSPGTGRGKAFF	TGTGCCAGTACCAGTCCCGGGACAGGGAGGGGTAAAGCTTTCTTT
-	TRBV6-5	-	TRBJ1-5	CASSPGKPQHF	TGTGCCAGCAGCCCGGGGAAGCCCCAGCATTTT
-	TRBV6-6	TRBD2	TRBJ2-7	CASSVRGGIPYEQYF	TGTGCCAGCAGCGTGAGGGGAGGGATCCCCTACGAGCAGTACTTC
-	TRBV5-6	TRBD1	TRBJ1-2	CASRTGRNGYTF	TGTGCCAGCAGGACAGGGAGAAATGGCTACACCTTC
-	TRBV15	-	TRBJ2-1	CATSRDPGHPYNEQFF	TGTGCCACCAGCCGCGACCCGGGACATCCATACAATGAGCAGTTCTTC
-	TRBV12-3/TRBV12-4	-	TRBJ1-2	CASSGLAGSGYTF	TGTGCCAGCAGTGGATTAGCGGGGAGTGGCTACACCTTC
-	TRBV19	TRBD2	TRBJ2-7	CASSMISGGQYEQYF	TGTGCCAGTAGTATGATAAGCGGGGGGCAATACGAGCAGTACTTC
-	TRBV5-1	-	TRBJ2-3	CASSSGVAASEPDTQYF	TGCGCCAGCAGCTCCGGCGTTGCGGCAAGCGAGCCAGATACGCAGTATTTT
-	TRBV15	-	TRBJ2-2	CATSRGDENTGELFF	TGTGCCACCAGCAGAGGTGACGAGAACACCGGGGAGCTGTTTTTT
-	TRBV19	-	TRBJ1-3	CASSPGWVSGNTIYF	TGTGCCAGTAGTCCCGGATGGGTATCTGGAAACACCATATATTTT
-	TRBV27	TRBD1	TRBJ1-5	CASSSLGQGYQPQHF	TGTGCCAGCAGTTCCCTGGGACAGGGGTATCAGCCCCAGCATTTT
-	TRBV5-1	-	TRBJ2-7	CASARGAYEQYF	TGCGCCAGCGCCAGGGGGGCCTACGAGCAGTACTTC
-	TRBV3-1/TRBV3-2	-	TRBJ1-2	CASSPRTVVLAGYTF	TGTGCCAGCAGCCCTCGGACAGTCGTCTTAGCTGGCTACACCTTC
-	TRBV7-2	-	TRBJ1-4	CASSLAGVNEKLFF	TGTGCCAGCAGCTTAGCGGGTGTTAATGAAAAACTGTTTTTT
-	TRBV27	-	TRBJ1-3	CASSLNRIPGNTIYF	TGTGCCAGCAGTTTAAATCGGATCCCTGGAAACACCATATATTTT
-	TRBV6-5	TRBD2	TRBJ2-4	CASILAGSKNIQYF	TGTGCCAGCATTCTAGCGGGCTCCAAAAACATTCAGTACTTC
-	TRBV12-3/TRBV12-4	TRBD1	TRBJ1-2	CASRTGGNYGYTF	TGTGCCAGCAGAACAGGGGGCAACTATGGCTACACCTTC
-	TRBV12-3/TRBV12-4	-	TRBJ1-2	CASSLVVGGYTF	TGTGCCAGCAGTTTGGTGGTAGGGGGCTACACCTTC
once	TRBV28	-	TRBJ1-4	CATQGTEKLFF	TGTGCCACCCAAGGAACGGAAAAACTGTTTTTT
-	TRBV6-6	-	TRBJ1-6	CASSYYGHSPLHF	TGTGCCAGCAGTTATTACGGACATTCACCCCTCCACTTT
-	TRBV19	-	TRBJ1-2	CASSMGQGGYTF	TGTGCCAGTAGTATGGGGCAGGGCGGCTACACCTTC
-	TRBV6-1	TRBD1	TRBJ2-7	CASSEGQGDEQYF	TGTGCCAGCAGTGAGGGACAGGGGGACGAGCAGTACTTC
-	TRBV18	TRBD1	TRBJ2-7	CASSRGEGGLSSYEQYF	TGTGCCAGCTCACGGGGAGAAGGGGGCCTCAGTTCCTACGAGCAGTACTTC
-	TRBV11-2	-	TRBJ2-5	CASSLLQGGPETQYF	TGTGCCAGCAGCTTATTACAGGGTGGTCCTGAGACCCAGTACTTC
once	TRBV5-1	TRBD1	TRBJ1-5	CASSLGDRGNNQPQHF	TGCGCCAGCAGCTTGGGAGACAGGGGCAACAATCAGCCCCAGCATTTT
once	TRBV5-5	-	TRBJ1-6	CASRAESSYNSPLHF	TGTGCCAGCAGAGCGGAAAGCTCCTATAATTCACCCCTCCACTTT
-	TRBV3-1/TRBV3-2	-	TRBJ1-2	CASSRDSIGGYTF	TGTGCCAGCAGCCGAGACTCTATCGGGGGCTACACCTTC
-	TRBV5-1	-	TRBJ2-7	CASSLGVPSYEQYF	TGCGCCAGCAGCTTAGGGGTCCCCTCCTACGAGCAGTACTTC
-	TRBV3-1/TRBV3-2	-	TRBJ2-7	CASSFHRSSYEQYF	TGTGCCAGCAGCTTTCACAGGAGCTCCTACGAGCAGTACTTC
-	TRBV7-9	TRBD1	TRBJ1-2	CASSLGTGGPYTF	TGTGCCAGCAGCTTAGGGACAGGGGGACCCTACACCTTC
-	TRBV7-8	-	TRBJ1-1	CASSSRGGRSGTEAFF	TGTGCCAGCAGTTCTAGAGGTGGACGCTCCGGAACTGAAGCTTTCTTT
-	TRBV11-2	TRBD1	TRBJ1-4	CASSLNRGRVEKLFF	TGTGCCAGCAGCTTAAACAGGGGTCGTGTTGAAAAACTGTTTTTT
-	TRBV15	TRBD1	TRBJ1-2	CATSRDGDRGYGYTF	TGTGCCACCAGCAGAGATGGGGACAGGGGGTATGGCTACACCTTC
-	TRBV28	TRBD1	TRBJ1-5	CASSPGQRLLSNQPQHF	TGTGCCAGCAGCCCGGGACAGAGACTACTTAGCAATCAGCCCCAGCATTTT
-	TRBV3-1/TRBV3-2	TRBD2	TRBJ2-2	CASSQTPSSGGAGELFF	TGTGCCAGCAGCCAGACCCCAAGTAGCGGGGGGGCCGGGGAGCTGTTTTTT
-	TRBV5-8	TRBD1	TRBJ2-7	CASSSRDRGNWGQYF	TGTGCCAGCAGCTCCCGGGACAGGGGTAATTGGGGTCAGTACTTC
-	TRBV7-2	TRBD1	TRBJ1-2	CASSLVVGGQGARGYTF	TGTGCCAGCAGCTTAGTAGTGGGAGGACAGGGGGCTCGAGGCTACACCTTC